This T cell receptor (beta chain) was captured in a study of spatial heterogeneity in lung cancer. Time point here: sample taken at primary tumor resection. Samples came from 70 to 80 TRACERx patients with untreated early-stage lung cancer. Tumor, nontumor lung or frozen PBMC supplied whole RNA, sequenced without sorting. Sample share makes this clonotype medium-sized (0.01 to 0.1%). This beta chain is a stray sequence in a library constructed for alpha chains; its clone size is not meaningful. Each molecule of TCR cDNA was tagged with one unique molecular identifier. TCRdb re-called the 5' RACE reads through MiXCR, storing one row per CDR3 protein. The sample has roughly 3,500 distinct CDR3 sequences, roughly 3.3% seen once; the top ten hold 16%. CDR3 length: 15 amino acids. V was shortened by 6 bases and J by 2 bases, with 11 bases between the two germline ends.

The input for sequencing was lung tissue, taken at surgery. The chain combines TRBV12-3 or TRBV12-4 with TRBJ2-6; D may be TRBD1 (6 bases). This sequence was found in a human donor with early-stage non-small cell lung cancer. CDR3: CASRLQGTGANVLTF. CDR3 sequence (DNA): TGTGCCAGCAGATTGCAGGGGACTGGGGCCAACGTCCTGACTTTC.